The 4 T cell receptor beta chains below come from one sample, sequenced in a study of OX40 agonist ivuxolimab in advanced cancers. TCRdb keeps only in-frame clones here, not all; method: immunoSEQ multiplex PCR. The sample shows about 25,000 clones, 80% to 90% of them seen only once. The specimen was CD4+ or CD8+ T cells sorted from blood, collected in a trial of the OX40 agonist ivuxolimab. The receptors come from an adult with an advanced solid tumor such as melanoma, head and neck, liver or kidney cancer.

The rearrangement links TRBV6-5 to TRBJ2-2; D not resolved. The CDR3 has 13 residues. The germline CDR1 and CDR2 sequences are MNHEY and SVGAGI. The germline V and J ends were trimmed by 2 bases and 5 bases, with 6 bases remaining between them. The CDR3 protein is CASSYIGTGELFF. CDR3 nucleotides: TGTGCCAGCAGTTACATAGGGACCGGGGAGCTGTTTTTT.

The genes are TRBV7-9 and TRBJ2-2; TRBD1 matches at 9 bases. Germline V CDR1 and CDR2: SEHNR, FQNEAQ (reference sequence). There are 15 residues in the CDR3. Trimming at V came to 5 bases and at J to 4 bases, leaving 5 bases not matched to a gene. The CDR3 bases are TGTGCCAGCAGCACCGGGACAGGGATCACCGGGGAGCTGTTTTTT. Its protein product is CASSTGTGITGELFF.

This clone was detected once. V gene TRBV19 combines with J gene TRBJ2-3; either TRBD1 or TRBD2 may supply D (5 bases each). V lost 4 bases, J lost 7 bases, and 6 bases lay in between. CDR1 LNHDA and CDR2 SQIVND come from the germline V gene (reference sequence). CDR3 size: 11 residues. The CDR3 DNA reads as TGTGCCAGTAGTAGGGGGAATACGCAGTATTTT. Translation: CASSRGNTQYF. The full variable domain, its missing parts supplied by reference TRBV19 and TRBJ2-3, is DGGITQSPKYLFRKEGQNVTLSCEQNLNHDAMYWYRQDPGQGLRLIYYSQIVNDFQKGDIAEGYSVSREKKESFPLTVTSAQKNPTAFYLCASSRGNTQYFGPGTRLTVL.

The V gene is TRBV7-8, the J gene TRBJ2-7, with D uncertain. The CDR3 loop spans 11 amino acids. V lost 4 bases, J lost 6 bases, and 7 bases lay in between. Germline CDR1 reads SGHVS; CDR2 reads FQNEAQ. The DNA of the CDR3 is TGTGCCAGCAGCTCTTCCCTCGAGCAGTACTTC. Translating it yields CASSSSLEQYF.